Each of the 10 T cell receptor beta chains below was sequenced from the same sample in a study of technical replicates of blood from a few donors. Some clones are missing from TCRdb's copy, which holds only in-frame ones; the method was immunoSEQ multiplex PCR. The table has about 90,000 clones, about nine tenths seen once. The sample consisted of T cells isolated from PBMCs. Source of these receptors: a human donor in good health.

V and J are TRBV9 and TRBJ2-2; 10 nucleotides match TRBD1. The CDR3 runs 15 residues. Germline loops: CDR1 SGDLS, CDR2 YYNGEE. J lost 6 bases, V lost 3 bases, and 5 bases had no gene match. The CDR3 DNA reads TGTGCCAGCAGCGAGACAGGGGGCTGGGCCGGGGAGCTGTTTTTT. Residues: CASSETGGWAGELFF.

This clone has just a few counts. The J gene is TRBJ1-1, the V gene TRBV12-5; TRBD1 agrees at 7 bases. The J segment lost 0 bases and the V segment lost 7 bases, leaving 14 bases of the junction unmatched. Germline lookup yields CDR1 LGHNT and CDR2 FRNRAP. The CDR3 covers 17 residues. Written as DNA, the CDR3 is TGTGCTAGTGCTCCTCGACAGGGACGTCAAATGAACACTGAAGCTTTCTTT. Protein: CASAPRQGRQMNTEAFF.

V and J are TRBV9 and TRBJ2-5, with 8 nucleotides matching TRBD1. The CDR3 covers 15 residues. From germline, CDR1 is SGDLS and CDR2 YYNGEE. V lost 0 bases to trimming and J lost 2 bases; unmatched junction nucleotides: 3. CDR3 amino acids: CASSVEGQAQETQYF. The CDR3 DNA reads as TGTGCCAGCAGCGTAGAGGGACAGGCACAAGAGACCCAGTACTTC.

The count of this clone is one. This chain uses TRBV30 with TRBJ1-3, with D unclear. The CDR3 sequence is 11 residues long. Germline loops: CDR1 GTSNPN, CDR2 SVGIG (reference sequence). Between the trimmed V and J ends, which lost 4 bases and 4 bases, there was a span of 5 bases. The CDR3 sequence is CAWTGGNTIYF. CDR3 DNA: TGTGCCTGGACGGGAGGAAACACCATATATTTT.

This chain connects TRBV29-1 to TRBJ2-7; possible D gene TRBD1, 6 bases. This CDR3 region has 17 residues. Trimming pared 4 bases from V and 0 bases from J, leaving 22 bases between. The V gene's germline CDR1 is SQVTM and CDR2 ANQGSEA. CDR3 amino acids: CSVGNIRGHSVSYEQYF. CDR3 bases: TGCAGCGTTGGCAATATCAGGGGCCACTCCGTCTCCTACGAGCAGTACTTC.

The chain couples TRBV11-2 to TRBJ2-1; D ambiguous. CDR1 and CDR2 from the germline V gene are SGHAT and FQNNGV. The CDR3 totals 15 residues. The V end lost 4 bases, the J end lost 2 bases, and 12 bases lay between the germline ends. The CDR3 sequence: CASSSRLSTYNEQFF. The DNA of the CDR3 is TGTGCCAGCAGCTCCCGACTCTCCACCTACAATGAGCAGTTCTTC. Using reference TRBV11-2 and TRBJ2-1 for the parts outside the CDR3, the full variable domain is EAGVAQSPRYKIIEKRQSVAFWCNPISGHATLYWYQQILGQGPKLLIQFQNNGVVDDSQLPKDRFSAERLKGVDSTLKIQPAKLEDSAVYLCASSSRLSTYNEQFFGPGTRLTVL.

CDR3 DNA: TGTGCTAGTGCCCTCACTTACAATGAGCAGTTCTTC. It specifies CASALTYNEQFF. This chain connects TRBV12-5 to TRBJ2-1, with D unclear. The V gene's germline CDR1 is LGHNT and CDR2 FRNRAP. The V gene lost 7 bases and the J gene lost 4 bases, with 8 bases spanning the gap. The CDR3 runs 12 residues.

V is TRBV6-6 and J is TRBJ2-5; TRBD2 agrees at 12 bases. The V and J ends lost 1 base and 1 base, in that order; junction bases with no gene match: 1. The CDR3 loop spans 16 amino acids. From germline, CDR1 is MNHNY and CDR2 SVGAGI (reference sequence). This CDR3 is CASSYLGLAGQETQYF. CDR3 sequence (DNA): TGTGCCAGCAGTTACTTGGGACTAGCGGGCCAAGAGACCCAGTACTTC.

The chain is built from TRBV27 and TRBJ2-2; TRBD2 agrees at 7 bases. V gave up 5 bases and J gave up 5 bases; unmatched junction bases: 14. CDR3 length: 17 amino acids. Germline loops: CDR1 MNHEY, CDR2 SMNVEV (reference sequence). CDR3 coding DNA: TGTGCCAGCAGTCGTCGGGGAGGGCATGAGGGAACCGGGGAGCTGTTTTTT. This sequence encodes CASSRRGGHEGTGELFF.

The V gene is TRBV7-9, the J gene TRBJ1-3; D is unclear. Per germline, CDR1 SEHNR and CDR2 FQNEAQ (reference sequence). The CDR3 consists of 15 residues. V was cut by 8 bases and J by 2 bases, with 16 bases left in between. The CDR3 coding sequence is TGTGCCAGCCTGGACTCCTTAGGCCCTGGAAACACCATATATTTT. It codes for CASLDSLGPGNTIYF.